This TCR beta chain stems from a study of early T cells in non-severe SARS-CoV-2 infection. Study-level information: With bulk RNA from unsorted whole blood as input, sequencing yielded unpaired chains. Findings and caveats of the study: Private and CD4 specificities were missed by VDJdb matching, skewed to anti-spike CD8.

Researchers tagged individual cDNA molecules with unique molecular identifiers. TCRdb reprocessed the 5' RACE reads with MiXCR, giving one entry per CDR3 protein. Here the sample spans roughly 86,000 distinct CDR3 sequences, roughly 6% being singletons. CDR3 length: 15 amino acids. The V end was cut by 0 bases, the J end by 7 bases, with 10 bases between. Germline V gives CDR1 SNHLY, CDR2 FYNNEI. This clonotype was seen a few times. The antigen is not known. The sequencing input was whole blood. The chain carries TRBV2 and TRBJ1-6; D is unclear. This clonotype originated in an adult who was a healthcare worker with PCR-confirmed SARS-CoV-2 infection or an uninfected control (not recorded which). Written as DNA, the CDR3 is TGTGCCAGCAGTGAAGCGTTACAGTTGAATTCACCCCTCCACTTT. It translates to CASSEALQLNSPLHF. Together with reference TRBV2 and TRBJ1-6, the CDR3 gives the full variable domain: EPEVTQTPSHQVTQMGQEVILRCVPISNHLYFYWYRQILGQKVEFLVSFYNNEISEKSEIFDDQFSVERPDGSNFTLKIRSTKLEDSAMYFCASSEALQLNSPLHFGNGTRLTVT.